This TCR beta chain emerged from a study of CD8 T cells in ankylosing spondylitis. The study's findings and limits: Ankylosing spondylitis blood appeared to carry a characteristic TCR beta motif of roughly 8 highly homologous variants. CD8+ cells made up the disease-linked clones, which were relatively rare in peripheral blood. The clones that were linked to disease were reported to be significantly enriched in matched synovial fluid samples from ankylosing spondylitis patients.

This clonotype was counted many times. Its matching antigen is unknown. Scientists made TCR beta libraries using quantitative 5'-RACE with molecular barcodes. MiXCR, run by TCRdb on the 5' RACE reads, gives a single entry per CDR3 protein. The table includes roughly 100,000 distinct CDR3 sequences, 8% to 10% detected once. CDR3 length: 14 residues. Trimming stripped 6 bases from V and 3 bases from J, with 15 bases between. CDR1 and CDR2 from the germline V gene are MNHNS and SASEGT. The chain uses TRBV6-1 and TRBJ2-7; D remains ambiguous. The sequenced sample consisted of blood, either unsorted or a sorted T cell fraction (not recorded which). The clonotype was recovered from a male donor with ankylosing spondylitis or in good health (not recorded which). CDR3 bases: TGTGCCAGCAGCTCTGATCGGGTTTTCTACGAGCAGTACTTC. Translation gives CASSSDRVFYEQYF.